This T cell receptor (beta chain) was identified during a study of cytotoxic CD8 clonotypes in ibrutinib-treated CLL. Study in general: After treatment lasting a median roughly 13 months, range 6 to 36, response samples were collected. Per sample, productive templates averaged 255,043 and productive rearrangements averaged roughly 91,000. General observations from the study: Private clonotypes, not public ones, expanded at ibrutinib response. Clonality showed a rise at ibrutinib response that reversed toward baseline at progression.

Clones were read by immunoSEQ multiplex PCR, and TCRdb kept only the in-frame ones, dropping some. The table includes about 50,000 clones, about three fifths detected once. The V gene's germline CDR1 is SGHAT and CDR2 FQNNGV. The CDR3 runs 13 residues. The V gene lost 2 bases and the J gene lost 3 bases, with 2 bases spanning the gap. For this clone: Antigen specificity is unknown.

The TCR was taken from a human donor with chronic lymphocytic leukemia. The rearrangement joins TRBV11-2 to TRBJ1-6; no reliable D call. The sequencing used PBMCs, collected after 24 months of ibrutinib treatment. The chain's CDR3 is CASSLYYNSPLHF. The CDR3 bases are TGTGCCAGCAGCTTATACTATAATTCACCCCTCCACTTT.